This T cell receptor (beta chain) stems from a study of T-cell reconstitution after alpha-beta-depleted transplantation in children. This clonotype was recorded many times. Unique molecular identifiers featured in how the TCRbeta library was prepared. MiXCR was run by TCRdb on the PCR reads, yielding one entry per CDR3 protein. The sample records over 400,000 distinct CDR3 sequences, around 12% being singletons. V dropped 3 bases and J dropped 1 base, with 10 bases sitting between them. The germline V gene has CDR1 KGHSH and CDR2 LQKENI. The CDR3 runs to 15 residues. This clonotype was obtained from a human donor who donated a stem cell graft to a child with combined immunodeficiency. Sample: PBMCs from the stem cell graft donor, taken from the stem cell graft. V usage is TRBV18 and J usage is TRBJ1-3; D perhaps matches TRBD1 (6 bases). The CDR3 DNA follows: TGTGCCAGCTCACCGTTGGGGGCTTCTGGAAACACCATATATTTT. Translating it yields CASSPLGASGNTIYF.